Detailed here is one TCR beta chain. This clonotype appeared many times. It has no known antigen specificity. Base-call qualities are not available, and no considerably larger clone is one nucleotide away. This record comes from a study of blood T cells in healthy people across ages (dated by TCRdb to 2015 to 2017). Background for the entire study: In model experiments, roughly one uniquely barcoded TCR beta cDNA molecule per two T cells was captured by template switching. Donors were grouped into four age groups: young (average approximately 16 years), middle-aged (around 39), aged (around 56) and long-lived (less than 85). Age-related changes in TCR beta repertoire diversity were measured in the study by deep sequencing normalized with unique cDNA molecular identifiers. To avoid experimental bias, donors of different ages were randomly spread across the sequencing lanes. Two additional independent replicas of 1 million unique cDNA reads from the same blood draw were analyzed for two donors (one aged 18 to 29 and one aged 80 or older). Study-wide conclusions, independent of this receptor: Compared with the aged group, the long-lived group had more naive CD4+ T cells, fewer expanded clones and increased TCR diversity, a pattern suggesting age selection. Observed TCR beta diversity correlated strongly with the percentage of naive T cells measured by flow cytometry. Observed TCR beta diversity per million T cells fell roughly linearly with age, and a significant reduction was already apparent by age about 38. Estimates of total diversity based on one million sequenced T cells were regarded as lower bounds and as underestimates. Since profiling was done on bulk unsorted PBMCs, naive and antigen-experienced compartments could not be conclusively compared. The CMV infection status of donors was not known, potentially confounding age-related changes in expanded clonotypes.

The library came from 5' RACE. Reads for this sample came from an Illumina HiSeq 2500. A second about 7 to 12 cycle PCR used a sample-barcoded 5' primer and a J-beta primer mix. A unique molecular identifier was introduced onto each TCR beta cDNA molecule by a template-switch 5' adaptor carrying 12 random nucleotides. Each sample yielded at least 3 million CDR3-containing paired-end reads. All of the RNA was converted into first-strand cDNA using the Mint cDNA synthesis kit, with a TRBC-specific oligonucleotide serving as the primer. All cDNA was treated with uracil-DNA glycosylase and then went through a first 18-cycle PCR with the universal primers M1SS and BC2_uni_R. The source study handled its data this way. Each sample was normalized by randomly selecting 1 million high-quality reads, each carrying a distinct molecular identifier. Reads with shared molecular identifiers were discarded instead of being binned into consensus sequences. MiTCR, with a Q25 quality threshold and the strictest error-elimination algorithm, was used for CDR3 identification, clonotype clustering and error correction. Lower-bound total TCR beta diversity was estimated with a nonparametric unseen species model using Euler transformation. The public reads were run again by TCRdb, first through fastp at Q25 and then through MiXCR, and only productive beta chains were kept. Records with the same CDR3 protein are collapsed into one entry carrying the most frequent genes and DNA. TCRdb's processing, not the authors' own work, is the source of the V and J calls. The sample table contains hundreds of thousands of distinct CDR3 sequences; only one count was recorded for about 30% of them. 15% to 17% of the sample comes from the top ten.

Systemically healthy Caucasian individuals from Russia, some 36 in total and aged about 6 to 100 years, were included as donors. Each donor gave 8 to 10 milliliters of peripheral blood, drawn into EDTA-treated Vacutainer tubes. PBMCs were isolated by Ficoll-Paque density-gradient centrifugation, with at least 6.5 million obtained per sample. Trizol reagent was used to extract total RNA from PBMCs, with at least 6 micrograms per sample. For every donor, an aliquot of PBMCs went through flow cytometry to measure the percentages of naive CD45RAhigh/CD27high T cells. The germline V and J ends show losses of 4 bases and 2 bases respectively, and no gene match explains 1 base of the junction. The CDR3 runs 12 residues from the cysteine to the phenylalanine. This entry keeps only the CDR3 DNA: 36 bases, framed from base 1. The germline V gene encodes CDR1 DFQATT and CDR2 SNEGSKA (reference sequence).

The rearrangement combines TRBV20-1 with TRBJ1-2; 7 bases in the junction line up with TRBD1. This sequence originates from a woman over 75 in good health. Donor details come from another sample of the same person, matched by shared clones. Material: blood. The CDR3 has the sequence CSATGQNYGYTF. The nucleotide sequence is given as TGCAGTGCTACGGGACAGAACTATGGCTACACCTTC.